This T cell receptor (beta chain) was captured by sequencing in a study of blood T cell repertoires in COVID-19. Looked up from germline, CDR1 is SGHTA and CDR2 is FQGNSA. The CDR3 is 14 residues long. V lost 1 base, J lost 6 bases, and 10 bases lay in between. Here immunoSEQ multiplex PCR was the method, and the copy in TCRdb shows in-frame clones only, minus some. The sample has 50,000 to 60,000 clones; 90% are singletons. Sequenced material: peripheral blood. This rearrangement joins TRBV7-2 to TRBJ2-1; weak D call: TRBD2 (6 bases). This receptor was identified in a woman over 75 with acute or convalescent COVID-19. CDR3 amino acids: CASSLGTTGNEQFF. CDR3 DNA sequence: TGTGCCAGCAGCTTAGGGACTACTGGCAATGAGCAGTTCTTC.